This T cell receptor (beta chain) was identified in a study of blood T cells in healthy people across ages. Ten or more counts support this clonotype. The CDR3 extends over 18 amino acids. Trimming took 3 bases from V and 0 from J, leaving 18 bases between them. From germline, CDR1 is ENHRY and CDR2 SYGVKD. Sample-barcoded 5' priming and a J-beta primer mix drove a second PCR of 7 to 11 cycles. TCRdb used MiXCR to reprocess the 5' RACE reads, holding one entry per CDR3 protein. The repertoire holds roughly 930,000 distinct CDR3 sequences, with around 49% as singletons. The sequence came from a man under 40 in good health. This chain connects TRBV10-3 to TRBJ2-1, with D perhaps matching TRBD2 (7 bases). Sequences were obtained from blood. The DNA of the CDR3 is TGTGCCATCAGTGACCCCGGGCTGAGGGGGGGCTCCTACAATGAGCAGTTCTTC. Translated: CAISDPGLRGGSYNEQFF.